The present TCR beta chain was sequenced within a study of cytomegalovirus exposure and HLA in healthy donors. The overall study: Genotyping of 430 or so donors showed that 65% to 90% belonged to the Caucasian-associated ancestry cluster. Study-wide results and limits: TCR beta V- and J-gene trimming was later associated with a missense DCLRE1C variant.

13 Jbeta primers and 60 Vbeta primers were used for the PCR. Generated by immunoSEQ multiplex PCR, the TCRdb table keeps only in-frame clones and is missing some. The sample lists 150,000 to 190,000 clones; around 80% were seen once. Turning to this clone: Its antigen remains unknown. An end of the junction differs from the germline gene, which may be a read error.

This CDR3 has 19 amino acids. The germline CDR1 and CDR2 sequences are KGHSH and LQKENI. Material: PBMCs. The chain carries TRBV18 and TRBJ2-2; 10 nucleotides line up with TRBD1. The TCR originated in a young man in good health and CMV-seronegative. The CDR3 nucleotides are TGTGCCAGCTCGCCACCGGGACAGGGGACTTCCGCGAGAACCGGGGAGCTGTTTTTT. It translates to CASSPPGQGTSARTGELFF.